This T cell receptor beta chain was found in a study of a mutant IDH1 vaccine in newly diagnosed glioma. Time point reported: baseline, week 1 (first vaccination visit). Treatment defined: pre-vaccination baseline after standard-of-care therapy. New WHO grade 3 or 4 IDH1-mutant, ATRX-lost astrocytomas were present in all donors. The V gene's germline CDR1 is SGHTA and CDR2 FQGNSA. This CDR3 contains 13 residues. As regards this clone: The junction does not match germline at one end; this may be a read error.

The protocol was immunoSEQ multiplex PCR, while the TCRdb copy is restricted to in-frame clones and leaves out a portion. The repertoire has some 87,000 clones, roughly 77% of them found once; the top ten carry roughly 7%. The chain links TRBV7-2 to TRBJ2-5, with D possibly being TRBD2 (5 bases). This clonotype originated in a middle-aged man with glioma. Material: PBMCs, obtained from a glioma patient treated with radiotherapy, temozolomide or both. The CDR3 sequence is CASNLLDQETQYF. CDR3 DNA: TGTGCCAGCAACTTACTAGACCAAGAGACCCAGTACTTC.